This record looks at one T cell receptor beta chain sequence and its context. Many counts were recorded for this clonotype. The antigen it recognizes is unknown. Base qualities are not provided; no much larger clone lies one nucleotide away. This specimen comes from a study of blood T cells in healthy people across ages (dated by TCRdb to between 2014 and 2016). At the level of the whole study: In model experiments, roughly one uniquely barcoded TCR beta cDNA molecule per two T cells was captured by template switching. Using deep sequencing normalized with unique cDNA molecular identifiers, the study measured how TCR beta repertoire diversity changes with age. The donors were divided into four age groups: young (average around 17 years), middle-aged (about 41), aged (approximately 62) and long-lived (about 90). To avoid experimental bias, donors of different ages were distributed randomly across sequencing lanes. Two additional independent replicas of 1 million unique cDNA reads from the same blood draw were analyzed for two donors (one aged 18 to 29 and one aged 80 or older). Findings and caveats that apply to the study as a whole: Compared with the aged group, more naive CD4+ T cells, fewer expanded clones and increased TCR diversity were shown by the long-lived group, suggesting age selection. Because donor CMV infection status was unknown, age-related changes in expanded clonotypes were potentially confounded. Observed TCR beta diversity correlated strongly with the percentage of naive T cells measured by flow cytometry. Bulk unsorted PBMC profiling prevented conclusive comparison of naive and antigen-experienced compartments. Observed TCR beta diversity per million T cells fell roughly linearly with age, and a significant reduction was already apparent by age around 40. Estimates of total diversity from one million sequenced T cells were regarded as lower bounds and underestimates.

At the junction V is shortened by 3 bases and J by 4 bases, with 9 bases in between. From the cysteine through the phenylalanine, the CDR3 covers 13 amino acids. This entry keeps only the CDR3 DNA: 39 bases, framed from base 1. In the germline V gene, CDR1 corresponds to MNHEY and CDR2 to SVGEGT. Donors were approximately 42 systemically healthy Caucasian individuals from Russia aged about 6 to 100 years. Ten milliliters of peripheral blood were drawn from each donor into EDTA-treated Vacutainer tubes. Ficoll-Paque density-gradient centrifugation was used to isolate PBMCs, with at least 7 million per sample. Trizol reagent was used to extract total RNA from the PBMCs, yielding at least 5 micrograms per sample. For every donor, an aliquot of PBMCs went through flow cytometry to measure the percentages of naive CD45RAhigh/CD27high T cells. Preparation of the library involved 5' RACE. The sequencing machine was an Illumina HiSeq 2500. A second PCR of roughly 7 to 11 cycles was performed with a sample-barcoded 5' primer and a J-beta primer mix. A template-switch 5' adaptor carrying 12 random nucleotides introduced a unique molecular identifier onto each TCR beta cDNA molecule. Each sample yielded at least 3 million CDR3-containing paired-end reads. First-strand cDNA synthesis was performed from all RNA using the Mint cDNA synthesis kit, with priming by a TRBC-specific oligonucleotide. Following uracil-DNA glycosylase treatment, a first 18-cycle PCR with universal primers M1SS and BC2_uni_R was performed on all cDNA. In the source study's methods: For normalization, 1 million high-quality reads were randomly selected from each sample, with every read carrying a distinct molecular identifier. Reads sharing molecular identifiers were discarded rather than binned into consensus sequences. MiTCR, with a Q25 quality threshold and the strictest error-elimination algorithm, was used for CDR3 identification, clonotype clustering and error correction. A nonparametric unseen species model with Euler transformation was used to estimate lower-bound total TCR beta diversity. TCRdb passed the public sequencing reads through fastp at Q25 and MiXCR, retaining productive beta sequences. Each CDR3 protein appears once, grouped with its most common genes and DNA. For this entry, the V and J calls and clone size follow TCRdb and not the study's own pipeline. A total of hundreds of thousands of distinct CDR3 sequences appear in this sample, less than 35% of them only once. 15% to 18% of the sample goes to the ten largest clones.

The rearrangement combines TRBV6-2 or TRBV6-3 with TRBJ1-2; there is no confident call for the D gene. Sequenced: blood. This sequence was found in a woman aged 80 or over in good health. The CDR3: CASSYLSGYGYTF. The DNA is TGTGCCAGCAGTTATCTCTCCGGCTATGGCTACACCTTC.